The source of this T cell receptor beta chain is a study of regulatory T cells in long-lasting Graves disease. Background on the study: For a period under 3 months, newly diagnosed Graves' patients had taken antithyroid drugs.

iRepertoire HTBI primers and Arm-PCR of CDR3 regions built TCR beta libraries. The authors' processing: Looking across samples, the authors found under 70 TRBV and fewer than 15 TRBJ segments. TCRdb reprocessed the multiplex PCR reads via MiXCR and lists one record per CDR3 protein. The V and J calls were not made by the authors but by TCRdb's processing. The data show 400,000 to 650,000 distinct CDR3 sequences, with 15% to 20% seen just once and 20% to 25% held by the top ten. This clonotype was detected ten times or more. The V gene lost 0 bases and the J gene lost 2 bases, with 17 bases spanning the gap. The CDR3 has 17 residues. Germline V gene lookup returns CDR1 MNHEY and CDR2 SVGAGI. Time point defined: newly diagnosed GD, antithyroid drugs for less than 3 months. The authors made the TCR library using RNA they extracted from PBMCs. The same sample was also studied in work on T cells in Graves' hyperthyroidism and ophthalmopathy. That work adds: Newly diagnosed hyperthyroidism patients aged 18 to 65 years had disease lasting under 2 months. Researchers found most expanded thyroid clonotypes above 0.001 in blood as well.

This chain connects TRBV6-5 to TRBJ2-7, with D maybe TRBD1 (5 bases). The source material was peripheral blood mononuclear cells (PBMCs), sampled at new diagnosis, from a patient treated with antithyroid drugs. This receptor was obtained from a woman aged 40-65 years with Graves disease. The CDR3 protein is CASSYSKVQGMAYEQYF. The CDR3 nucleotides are TGTGCCAGCAGTTACTCGAAGGTCCAGGGCATGGCCTACGAGCAGTACTTC.